This T cell receptor beta chain derives from a study of blood T cell repertoires in COVID-19. Libraries were prepared by immunoSEQ multiplex PCR; TCRdb keeps only in-frame clonotypes and omits some of them. The sample carries about 260,000 clones, approximately 85% recorded once. Germline V lookup: CDR1 SGDLS, CDR2 YYNGEE. The V gene end was trimmed by 5 bases and the J gene end by 11 bases; junction bases not matched to a gene: 6. CDR3 length: 13 residues. This chain joins TRBV9 and TRBJ1-4; 10 positions match TRBD1. The specimen was PBMCs or T cells enriched from blood (not recorded which). The clonotype comes from a woman in her forties or fifties who had recovered from COVID-19. The DNA of the CDR3 is TGTGCCAGCAGTATAACGGGACAGGGGAAACTGTTTTTT. Translating gives CASSITGQGKLFF.